The 32 T cell receptor beta chains presented below share a single source sample, sequenced in a study of PD-1 blockade in classical Hodgkin lymphoma. Relapse was seen in all patients after autologous stem cell transplantation, and brentuximab vedotin exposure was variable. TCRdb keeps only in-frame clones here, not all; method: immunoSEQ multiplex PCR. The top ten clones hold about an eighth of a sample with 40,000 to 50,000 clones, around four fifths of them seen once. The input for sequencing was peripheral blood mononuclear cells (PBMCs), taken at baseline. Receptor source: a human donor with classical Hodgkin lymphoma.

This clone was observed a handful of times. The rearrangement uses TRBV14 and TRBJ2-7, with D perhaps being TRBD1 or TRBD2 (5 bases each). The CDR3 runs 14 residues. The V end was cut by 5 bases, the J end by 4 bases, with 15 bases between. From germline, CDR1 is SGHDN and CDR2 FVKESK. The CDR3 here is CASSIDGGHYEQYF. Written as DNA, the CDR3 is TGTGCCAGCAGCATAGACGGAGGACATTACGAGCAGTACTTC.

CDR3 protein: CASSQDAQAEAFF. CDR3 bases: TGCGCCAGCAGCCAAGATGCCCAAGCTGAAGCTTTCTTT. The chain carries TRBV4-1 and TRBJ1-1; D gene unclear. CDR3 length: 13 residues. Trimming cost V 0 bases and J 6 bases, with 8 bases left between them. Germline V gene lookup returns CDR1 MGHRA and CDR2 YSYEKL.

As to this clone: Other DNA variants within this sample encode the same CDR3. The chain carries TRBV5-1 and TRBJ1-2, with 11 bases aligning to TRBD1. The junction had 10 bases not matched to a gene; V was cut back by 0 bases and J by 6 bases. CDR3 size: 17 residues. CDR1 SGHRS and CDR2 YFSETQ come from the germline V gene. In nucleotides, the CDR3 is TGCGCCAGCAGCTTGGCCCCCGAAGGGACAGGGGGTCATGGCTACACCTTC. Amino acid sequence: CASSLAPEGTGGHGYTF.

This clone turned up a few times. V usage is TRBV5-6 and J usage is TRBJ2-5; the D gene is possibly TRBD1 (6 bases). Trimming removed 1 base from V and 5 bases from J, with 12 bases in between. This CDR3 comprises 14 residues. Per germline, CDR1 SGHDT and CDR2 YYEEEE. The CDR3 DNA is TGTGCCAGCAGCTTGCAGGGGTTAGGGGAGACCCAGTACTTC. Protein sequence: CASSLQGLGETQYF.

The CDR3 loop is CASRSSYNSPLHF. In DNA, the CDR3 is TGTGCTAGTAGAAGCTCCTATAATTCACCCCTCCACTTT. J is TRBJ1-6 and V is TRBV12-5; D gene ambiguous. Per the germline V gene, CDR1 is LGHNT and CDR2 is FRNRAP. The CDR3 covers 13 residues. The V end was cut by 8 bases, the J end by 0 bases, with 5 bases between.

The V gene is TRBV4-3, the J gene TRBJ1-2, with no clear D. Germline CDR1 and CDR2: LGHNA and YSLEER. Trimming removed 0 bases from V and 9 bases from J, with 11 bases in between. The CDR3 has 13 amino acids. The DNA for the CDR3 is TGCGCCAGCAGCCAAGAGCCCAGGACCAGCTACACCTTC. Protein product: CASSQEPRTSYTF.

CDR3 amino acids: CASSLAGPGANVLTF. DNA for the CDR3: TGTGCCAGCAGTTTAGCAGGGCCTGGGGCCAACGTCCTGACTTTC. The chain has TRBV27 and TRBJ2-6; possibly TRBD1 for D (5 bases). Trimming pared 2 bases from V and 2 bases from J, leaving 7 bases between. Germline CDR1 reads MNHEY; CDR2 reads SMNVEV (reference sequence). This CDR3 comprises 15 residues.

This CDR3 is CASSVIVDMNTEAFF. In nucleotides, the CDR3 is TGTGCCAGCAGCGTTATAGTCGACATGAACACTGAAGCTTTCTTT. V and J are TRBV9 and TRBJ1-1, with no clear D. V lost 2 bases and J lost 0, with 11 bases in between. Germline V gives CDR1 SGDLS, CDR2 YYNGEE. This CDR3 is 15 amino acids long.

This clone was seen a few times. The chain joins TRBV6-5 to TRBJ2-2, with 8 bases that match TRBD1. V lost 8 bases and J lost 6; bases outside the gene matches: 8. CDR1 and CDR2 (germline): MNHEY, SVGAGI. The length of the CDR3 is 14 residues. The CDR3 DNA reads as TGTGCCAGCGGGGTCAGGGGGCGATCCGGGGAGCTGTTTTTT. It yields the protein CASGVRGRSGELFF.

The chain uses TRBV6-1 and TRBJ2-1; 10 bases align to TRBD1. Per the germline V gene, CDR1 is MNHNS and CDR2 is SASEGT. V lost 8 bases and J lost 8; bases outside the gene matches: 9. This CDR3 spans 14 amino acids. The CDR3 here is CASAQDRGRDEQFF. The CDR3, as DNA: TGTGCCAGCGCCCAAGACAGGGGGCGCGATGAGCAGTTCTTC.

V and J are TRBV10-3 and TRBJ1-2; possibly TRBD1 for D (6 bases). CDR1 ENHRY and CDR2 SYGVKD come from the germline V gene. V was shortened by 7 bases and J by 3 bases, with 9 bases between the two germline ends. This CDR3 spans 12 amino acids. The CDR3 bases are TGTGCCATCACCGAGGGGGACTATGGCTACACCTTC. It codes for CAITEGDYGYTF.

The chain has TRBV7-3 and TRBJ2-5, with D maybe TRBD1 (6 bases). The V and J ends lost 5 bases and 7 bases respectively, with 17 bases between them. The germline CDR1 and CDR2 sequences are SGHTA and FQGTGA. CDR3 length equals 14 residues. The CDR3 region is CASSPRVLQGTQYF. The CDR3 bases are TGTGCCAGCAGCCCCCGGGTTTTACAGGGGACCCAGTACTTC.

The gene calls are TRBV7-2 and TRBJ2-4, with 7 nucleotides matching TRBD2. This CDR3 spans 16 amino acids. Germline V gene data show CDR1 as SGHTA and CDR2 as FQGNSA. After removal of 2 bases from V and 3 bases from J, the junction contained 7 bases not matched to a gene. The DNA for the CDR3 is TGTGCCAGCAGCTTACCGCGGGGGATGGGCAAAAACATTCAGTACTTC. Translating gives CASSLPRGMGKNIQYF.

The chain employs TRBV5-1 and TRBJ2-3; 10 nucleotides line up with TRBD2. Germline loops: CDR1 SGHRS, CDR2 YFSETQ. J lost 0 bases, V lost 2 bases, and 3 bases had no gene match. The CDR3 runs 16 residues. The CDR3, as DNA: TGCGCCAGCAGCTTTAGCGGGGGGTTCAGCACAGATACGCAGTATTTT. Its translation is CASSFSGGFSTDTQYF.

The V and J genes are TRBV7-6 and TRBJ2-5; 14 bases match TRBD2. With V trimmed by 1 base and J by 2 bases, 6 bases remained unmatched. The CDR3 has 18 amino acids. Germline lookup yields CDR1 SGHVS and CDR2 FNYEAQ. CDR3 bases: TGTGCCAGCAGCTTAGGACTAGCGGGGGGGCCGGGGCAAGAGACCCAGTACTTC. Translation: CASSLGLAGGPGQETQYF.

The rearrangement links TRBV18 to TRBJ2-4; 8 nucleotides agree with TRBD1. The junction had 18 bases not matched to a gene; V was cut back by 6 bases and J by 2 bases. This CDR3 has 19 residues. Germline CDR1 KGHSH, CDR2 LQKENI. This chain's CDR3 is CASSPRTGLEFWTKNIQYF. CDR3 nucleotide sequence: TGTGCCAGCTCCCCTCGGACAGGGTTGGAGTTTTGGACCAAAAACATTCAGTACTTC.

In its sample, this clone is medium-sized. This chain connects TRBV6-5 to TRBJ1-1; no clear D gene. The CDR3 is 13 amino acids. Germline values: CDR1 MNHEY, CDR2 SVGAGI. V lost 6 bases to trimming and J lost 1 base, with 9 bases between them. CDR3: CASSNTGNTEAFF. For the CDR3, the DNA is TGTGCCAGCAGCAACACGGGGAACACTGAAGCTTTCTTT.

This sequence joins TRBV7-2 and TRBJ1-1; TRBD1 might be the D (5 bases). The germline V gene has CDR1 SGHTA and CDR2 FQGNSA. The CDR3 has 13 residues. Deletions cut 3 bases from V and 5 bases from J, with 10 bases between. The CDR3 bases are TGTGCCAGCAGCTTTTGGGGCAGGACTGAAGCTTTCTTT. This sequence encodes CASSFWGRTEAFF.

The rearrangement links TRBV4-3 to TRBJ1-6; possibly TRBD1 for D (5 bases). This CDR3 has 15 residues. Germline-derived CDR1 and CDR2 are LGHNA and YSLEER. Trimming stripped 0 bases from V and 13 bases from J, with 16 bases between. This CDR3 is CASSQDLGGGGPLHF. CDR3 coding DNA: TGCGCCAGCAGCCAAGATCTGGGGGGGGGAGGGCCCCTCCACTTT.

This chain links TRBV9 with TRBJ2-1; TRBD2 aligns across 8 bases. Per germline, CDR1 SGDLS and CDR2 YYNGEE. V lost 1 base to trimming and J lost 4 bases; unmatched junction nucleotides: 4. This CDR3 spans 15 amino acids. The CDR3 is CASSVSGGGYNEQFF. For the CDR3, the DNA is TGTGCCAGCAGCGTATCCGGGGGGGGATACAATGAGCAGTTCTTC. Full variable domain (outside the CDR3, taken from reference TRBV9 and TRBJ2-1): DSGVTQTPKHLITATGQRVTLRCSPRSGDLSVYWYQQSLDQGLQFLIQYYNGEERAKGNILERFSAQQFPDLHSELNLSSLELGDSALYFCASSVSGGGYNEQFFGPGTRLTVL.

This chain connects TRBV7-6 to TRBJ2-1; D perhaps matches TRBD1 (5 bases). CDR3 size: 15 residues. Germline CDR1 is SGHVS and CDR2 is FNYEAQ. V lost 1 base to trimming and J lost 7 bases, with 14 bases between them. The CDR3 loop reads CASSLVGEKGNEQFF. The DNA of the CDR3 is TGTGCCAGCAGCTTAGTAGGGGAAAAGGGGAATGAGCAGTTCTTC.

The V and J genes are TRBV25-1 and TRBJ2-7, with D uncertain. The CDR3 spans 12 residues. Germline V gene sequence: CDR1 MGHDK, CDR2 SYGVNS. V lost 6 bases and J 3 bases, leaving 9 bases between the germline ends. The CDR3 is CASRDAGYEQYF. The CDR3 nucleotides read TGTGCCAGCAGGGACGCCGGCTACGAGCAGTACTTC.

V gene TRBV6-5 combines with J gene TRBJ1-1; D gene ambiguous. V was trimmed by 2 bases and J by 4 bases, leaving 5 bases between them. The CDR3 totals 12 residues. Germline V lookup: CDR1 MNHEY, CDR2 SVGAGI. In DNA, the CDR3 is TGTGCCAGCAGTTACGAGACCACTGAAGCTTTCTTT. Encoded protein: CASSYETTEAFF.

The V gene is TRBV7-2, the J gene TRBJ2-7; unclear D gene. Germline-derived CDR1 and CDR2 are SGHTA and FQGNSA. The CDR3 contains 14 residues. V lost 2 bases and J 6 bases, leaving 14 bases between the germline ends. Here the CDR3 DNA reads TGTGCCAGCAGCTTAATCGGACGGCCGGCCGAGCAGTACTTC. Its translation: CASSLIGRPAEQYF.

This rearrangement joins TRBV7-9 to TRBJ1-1; the D gene is possibly TRBD1 (5 bases). Germline CDR1 and CDR2: SEHNR and FQNEAQ (reference sequence). This CDR3 is built from 14 residues. Trimming stripped 7 bases from V and 1 base from J, with 13 bases between. DNA for the CDR3: TGTGCCAGCAACGGGGTAGGGGCGAACACTGAAGCTTTCTTT. This translates into CASNGVGANTEAFF.

This sequence joins TRBV5-4 and TRBJ2-1; the D is unclear. The CDR3 sequence is 15 residues long. Germline loops: CDR1 SGHNT, CDR2 YYREEE (reference sequence). Between the trimmed V and J ends, which lost 3 bases and 1 base, there was a span of 11 bases. The CDR3 DNA sequence: TGTGCCAGCAGCTCAGAACAGTCATCCTACAATGAGCAGTTCTTC. Its translation is CASSSEQSSYNEQFF.

There are a few counts of this clone. The J gene is TRBJ1-2, the V gene TRBV5-4; no clear D. Germline values: CDR1 SGHNT, CDR2 YYREEE (reference sequence). The CDR3 has 13 amino acids. Trimming took off 4 bases at V and 4 bases at J, with 11 bases between the two ends. The CDR3 nucleotides read TGTGCCAGCAGCACCGACGGACTCTATGGCTACACCTTC. Protein: CASSTDGLYGYTF. The full variable domain, its missing parts supplied by reference TRBV5-4 and TRBJ1-2, is ETGVTQSPTHLIKTRGQQVTLRCSSQSGHNTVSWYQQALGQGPQFIFQYYREEENGRGNFPPRFSGLQFPNYSSELNVNALELDDSALYLCASSTDGLYGYTFGSGTRLTVV.

The V and J genes are TRBV25-1 and TRBJ1-2; possible D gene TRBD1, 6 bases. CDR1 and CDR2 from the germline V gene are MGHDK and SYGVNS. The CDR3 contains 12 residues. Trimming took 4 bases from V and 5 from J, leaving 8 bases between them. DNA of the CDR3: TGTGCCAGCAGTGGCACAGGGTATGGCTACACCTTC. This codes for CASSGTGYGYTF.

This chain joins TRBV18 and TRBJ1-4; D is possibly TRBD1 (5 bases). The V gene lost 2 bases and the J gene lost 7 bases, with 11 bases spanning the gap. From germline, CDR1 is KGHSH and CDR2 LQKENI. The CDR3 extends over 14 amino acids. The CDR3 sequence: CASSPKGAAEKLFF. CDR3 nucleotides: TGTGCCAGCTCACCAAAAGGGGCAGCTGAAAAACTGTTTTTT.

The CDR3 is CASSWTGETGELFF. The CDR3 bases are TGTGCCAGCAGTTGGACAGGGGAGACCGGGGAGCTGTTTTTT. The V call is TRBV27, the J call TRBJ2-2; 9 nucleotides line up with TRBD1. Germline CDR1 MNHEY, CDR2 SMNVEV (reference sequence). CDR3 size: 14 residues. Trimming removed 4 bases from V and 5 bases from J; junction bases left unmatched: 2.

This clone was detected once. CDR3 protein: CAIREGLRGYEQYF. DNA of the CDR3: TGTGCCATCCGGGAGGGACTGAGGGGCTACGAGCAGTACTTC. The V and J genes are TRBV10-3 and TRBJ2-7; TRBD2 matches 8 bases. Germline loops: CDR1 ENHRY, CDR2 SYGVKD. Germline trimming cut 8 bases from V and 3 bases from J; bases unmatched to any gene: 9. The length of the CDR3 is 14 residues.

In this sample, this clone turned up once. The V gene is TRBV19, the J gene TRBJ1-4, with D possibly being TRBD1 (6 bases). Trimming took off 5 bases at V and 3 bases at J, with 13 bases between the two ends. Per the germline V gene, CDR1 is LNHDA and CDR2 is SQIVND (reference sequence). The CDR3 is 15 amino acids. CDR3 sequence: CASSAGGAPNEKLFF. CDR3 nucleotide sequence: TGTGCCAGTAGTGCGGGGGGCGCACCTAATGAAAAACTGTTTTTT.